The 22 T cell receptor beta chains reported below all come from one sample, sequenced in a study of blood T cell repertoires in COVID-19. Clones were read by immunoSEQ multiplex PCR, and TCRdb kept only the in-frame ones, dropping some. The sample has approximately 230,000 clones, about 79% seen once. The specimen was peripheral blood. The receptors stem from an elderly man with acute or convalescent COVID-19.

For the CDR3, the DNA is TGTGCCAGCAGCCAAACAGGGGGGGAGTACGAGCAGTACTTC. Translating gives CASSQTGGEYEQYF. The chain employs TRBV14 and TRBJ2-7, with TRBD1 as a possible D gene (8 bases). The CDR3 consists of 14 residues. Per the germline V gene, CDR1 is SGHDN and CDR2 is FVKESK. Deletions cut 2 bases from V and 4 bases from J, with 12 bases between.

The V call is TRBV6-5, the J call TRBJ2-3; weak D call: TRBD2 (5 bases). The CDR3 contains 15 residues. With 3 bases removed from V and 3 bases from J, the gap between germline ends came to 13 bases. Germline V gene data show CDR1 as MNHEY and CDR2 as SVGAGI. CDR3 residues: CASSYGGVGTDTQYF. The DNA for the CDR3 is TGTGCCAGCAGTTATGGAGGAGTCGGGACAGATACGCAGTATTTT.

CDR3 nucleotides: TGTGCCATCAGGGAACAGGGGCGCACAGATACGCAGTATTTT. This translates into CAIREQGRTDTQYF. The rearrangement uses TRBV10-3 and TRBJ2-3; 7 bases match TRBD1. The CDR3 extends over 14 amino acids. CDR1 is ENHRY and CDR2 is SYGVKD in the germline V gene. Unmatched junction bases numbered 4, after V lost 6 bases and J lost 1 base.

This chain connects TRBV27 to TRBJ1-1; 8 bases line up with TRBD1. The germline V gene has CDR1 MNHEY and CDR2 SMNVEV (reference sequence). CDR3 length equals 13 residues. The junction had 10 bases not matched to a gene; V was cut back by 6 bases and J by 10 bases. The CDR3 sequence: CASSKYAGGTAFF. The CDR3 DNA reads as TGTGCCAGCAGCAAATATGCAGGGGGCACAGCTTTCTTT.

CDR3 bases: TGTGCCAGCTCACCGCGACAGGGGGCCTACGAGCAGTACTTC. Translating gives CASSPRQGAYEQYF. The J gene is TRBJ2-7, the V gene TRBV18, with 9 bases that match TRBD1. The length of the CDR3 is 14 residues. V lost 3 bases to trimming and J lost 2 bases; unmatched junction nucleotides: 2. Germline V gene lookup returns CDR1 KGHSH and CDR2 LQKENI.

The table lists this clone with a count of one. V and J are TRBV24-1 and TRBJ2-1; 8 nucleotides match TRBD1. Germline V gene data show CDR1 as KGHDR and CDR2 as SFDVKD. This CDR3 has 16 residues. V lost 5 bases to trimming and J lost 8 bases; unmatched junction nucleotides: 13. CDR3 DNA sequence: TGTGCCACCAGTGCCTGGGGTGACAGGGGTTTCGATGAGCAGTTCTTC. The encoded protein is CATSAWGDRGFDEQFF.

The V and J genes are TRBV24-1 and TRBJ1-5; D might be TRBD1 (5 bases). Germline assignment: CDR1 KGHDR and CDR2 SFDVKD. V gave up 3 bases and J gave up 7 bases, with 15 bases separating them. CDR3 size: 15 residues. The CDR3 reads CATSDRTQPGQPQHF. The CDR3 DNA follows: TGTGCCACCAGTGATAGGACACAACCAGGGCAGCCCCAGCATTTT.

This rearrangement joins TRBV5-1 to TRBJ2-7; 9 positions match TRBD1. The V and J ends lost 2 bases and 6 bases, in that order; junction bases with no gene match: 9. The length of the CDR3 is 15 residues. CDR1 and CDR2 from the germline V gene are SGHRS and YFSETQ. This chain's CDR3 is CASSLYGTGTREQYF. In DNA form, the CDR3 reads TGCGCCAGCAGCTTATACGGGACAGGGACCCGCGAGCAGTACTTC. The entire variable domain, with the rest obtained from reference TRBV5-1 and TRBJ2-7, is as follows: KAGVTQTPRYLIKTRGQQVTLSCSPISGHRSVSWYQQTPGQGLQFLFEYFSETQRNKGNFPGRFSGRQFSNSRSEMNVSTLELGDSALYLCASSLYGTGTREQYFGPGTRLTVT.

This clone has just one count. The V and J genes are TRBV18 and TRBJ1-3, with D hard to call. This CDR3 is 13 amino acids long. V dropped 6 bases and J dropped 5 bases, with 11 bases sitting between them. Germline CDR1 KGHSH, CDR2 LQKENI. CDR3: CASSPRPRNTIYF. CDR3 DNA: TGTGCCAGCTCCCCGCGGCCCCGAAACACCATATATTTT.

The CDR3 spells CSAGLAANTGELFF. The CDR3 nucleotides are TGCAGCGCCGGACTAGCGGCGAACACCGGGGAGCTGTTTTTT. This rearrangement joins TRBV29-1 to TRBJ2-2, with 10 positions matching TRBD2. With 7 bases clipped from V and 0 bases from J, the junction kept 2 bases outside the gene matches. CDR1 and CDR2 from the germline V gene are SQVTM and ANQGSEA. This CDR3 contains 14 residues.

The chain has TRBV28 and TRBJ1-2; perhaps TRBD1 as D (6 bases). The CDR3 consists of 15 residues. CDR1 and CDR2 (germline): MDHEN, SYDVKM. V was cut by 5 bases and J by 4 bases, with 17 bases left in between. Here the CDR3 DNA reads TGTGCCAGCAGTCCCAATGGCAGGGGCGGCTATGGCTACACCTTC. This gives the protein CASSPNGRGGYGYTF.

The rearrangement links TRBV28 to TRBJ2-7; tentatively, D is TRBD2 (6 bases). Germline V gene data show CDR1 as MDHEN and CDR2 as SYDVKM. Trimming pared 4 bases from V and 2 bases from J, leaving 18 bases between. The CDR3 has 16 amino acids. The CDR3 DNA follows: TGTGCCAGCAGTTCGGGAGCCGCTGGGCCGACCTACGAGCAGTACTTC. This translates into CASSSGAAGPTYEQYF. The variable domain in full, completed from reference TRBV28 and TRBJ2-7, reads DVKVTQSSRYLVKRTGEKVFLECVQDMDHENMFWYRQDPGLGLRLIYFSYDVKMKEKGDIPEGYSVSREKKERFSLILESASTNQTSMYLCASSSGAAGPTYEQYFGPGTRLTVT.

This clone was observed a handful of times. The chain has TRBV24-1 and TRBJ2-2, with 8 bases aligning to TRBD1. The CDR3 runs 16 residues. V was clipped by 4 bases and J by 8 bases; unmatched bases: 11. Germline CDR1 is KGHDR and CDR2 is SFDVKD. CDR3 sequence: CATSDLDRVRGGELFF. The DNA for the CDR3 is TGTGCCACCAGTGACCTGGACAGGGTCCGAGGGGGGGAGCTGTTTTTT.

This clone has more than one count but fewer than ten. This rearrangement joins TRBV6-5 to TRBJ1-6; 9 nucleotides agree with TRBD1. V gave up 3 bases and J gave up 9 bases; unmatched junction bases: 6. The V gene's germline CDR1 is MNHEY and CDR2 SVGAGI. CDR3 length equals 15 residues. CDR3 region: CASSYRDREGSPLHF. Written as DNA, the CDR3 is TGTGCCAGCAGTTATAGGGACAGGGAAGGTTCACCCCTCCACTTT.

The chain carries TRBV4-1 and TRBJ2-1, with 12 bases that match TRBD2. V was clipped by 4 bases and J by 8 bases; unmatched bases: 6. CDR1 and CDR2 from the germline V gene are MGHRA and YSYEKL. The CDR3 covers 15 residues. The CDR3 region is CASSPTSGSEYEQFF. Here the CDR3 DNA reads TGCGCCAGCAGCCCGACTAGCGGGAGTGAGTATGAGCAGTTCTTC.

V is TRBV25-1 and J is TRBJ1-4, with no clear D. This CDR3 comprises 13 residues. V lost 5 bases, J lost 8 bases, and 12 bases lay in between. Germline V CDR1 and CDR2: MGHDK, SYGVNS. The CDR3 sequence is CASSWAGREKLFF. The CDR3 coding sequence is TGTGCCAGCAGTTGGGCGGGTAGAGAAAAACTGTTTTTT.

The rearrangement uses TRBV21-1 and TRBJ2-1; the table calls TRBD1, which could not be checked here. TRBV21-1 is labeled a pseudogene. This CDR3 comprises 17 residues. CDR3 in DNA: TGTGCCAGCAGCAAAGGGGGAATGAGACAGGTATACAATGAGCAGTTCTTC. Protein: CASSKGGMRQVYNEQFF.

V and J are TRBV24-1 and TRBJ2-2; 8 nucleotides agree with TRBD2. The CDR3 loop spans 16 amino acids. V was clipped by 3 bases and J by 0 bases; unmatched bases: 2. Germline CDR1 is KGHDR and CDR2 is SFDVKD. The CDR3 nucleotides are TGTGCCACCAGTGATCCTAGCGGGTCGAACACCGGGGAGCTGTTTTTT. Its protein product is CATSDPSGSNTGELFF.

Remarks on this clone: Relative to the germline gene, one junction end is altered; a read error may explain this. This chain connects TRBV28 to TRBJ2-3, with TRBD1 matching over 9 bases. The CDR3 contains 12 residues. Germline CDR1 MDHEN, CDR2 SYDVKM. The CDR3 loop is CASSAQGARVSF. The CDR3, as DNA: TGTGCCAGCAGTGCACAGGGGGCCAGGGTTAGTTTT.

The J gene is TRBJ1-5, the V gene TRBV7-9; the match to TRBD1 covers 7 bases. The germline V gene has CDR1 SEHNR and CDR2 FQNEAQ (reference sequence). V was pared by 5 bases and J by 4 bases, with 5 bases of the junction left unmatched. This CDR3 is built from 14 residues. CDR3: CASSAHRGNQPQHF. In DNA, the CDR3 is TGTGCCAGCAGCGCTCACAGGGGAAATCAGCCCCAGCATTTT.

The chain uses TRBV24-1 and TRBJ1-5; 7 bases agree with TRBD1. Germline CDR1 and CDR2: KGHDR and SFDVKD. This CDR3 is 14 amino acids long. The V gene end was trimmed by 3 bases and the J gene end by 8 bases; junction bases not matched to a gene: 6. CDR3 sequence: CATSDRQGYEPQHF. CDR3 sequence (DNA): TGTGCCACCAGTGATCGACAGGGTTACGAGCCCCAGCATTTT.

The rearrangement links TRBV19 to TRBJ2-1; 9 nucleotides line up with TRBD2. The CDR3 sequence is 17 residues long. The V segment lost 4 bases and the J segment 0 bases; nucleotides outside the gene matches: 7. Germline lookup yields CDR1 LNHDA and CDR2 SQIVND (reference sequence). The CDR3 region is CASSRGLARSSYNEQFF. The CDR3 DNA sequence: TGTGCCAGTAGTAGGGGACTAGCCAGGAGCTCCTACAATGAGCAGTTCTTC.